This is a list of T cell receptor beta chains from one sample in a study of blood T cell repertoires in COVID-19. Some clones are missing from TCRdb's copy, which holds only in-frame ones; the method was immunoSEQ multiplex PCR. Here the sample spans roughly 200,000 clones, 75% to 90% being singletons. The sample was peripheral blood. The receptor source for this set is a woman aged 60-70 years with acute or convalescent COVID-19. Each CDR3 is given with its conserved first and last residue. Each record gives: CDR3 protein, V gene, D gene, J gene. D genes are given only for firm matches.

CDR3 protein: CASSVGTSESTDTQYF
V gene: TRBV9
D gene: TRBD2
J gene: TRBJ2-3

CDR3 protein: CASSPLAGTGAYNEQFF
V gene: TRBV27
D gene: TRBD1
J gene: TRBJ2-1

CDR3 protein: CASSLQGRRRGTFF
V gene: TRBV28
D gene: NA
J gene: TRBJ1-1

CDR3 protein: CASRLGTDHGNTIYF
V gene: TRBV2
D gene: TRBD1
J gene: TRBJ1-3

CDR3 protein: CASGTVNTGELFF
V gene: TRBV11-3
D gene: TRBD1
J gene: TRBJ2-2

CDR3 protein: CASSSTGSGNTIYF
V gene: TRBV6-5
D gene: TRBD1
J gene: TRBJ1-3

CDR3 protein: CASTFSYGYTF
V gene: TRBV6-5
D gene: NA
J gene: TRBJ1-2

CDR3 protein: CASSPLTVGGDTQYF
V gene: TRBV14
D gene: NA
J gene: TRBJ2-3

CDR3 protein: CSVEVAGETVYNEQFF
V gene: TRBV29-1
D gene: TRBD2
J gene: TRBJ2-1

CDR3 protein: CASSVFAGPNTGELFF
V gene: TRBV25-1
D gene: NA
J gene: TRBJ2-2

CDR3 protein: CASSDWTDVDTEAFF
V gene: TRBV6-4
D gene: NA
J gene: TRBJ1-1

CDR3 protein: CASSLKTGVRGYTF
V gene: TRBV11-2
D gene: TRBD1
J gene: TRBJ1-2

CDR3 protein: CASSEQGGNTIYF
V gene: TRBV6-1
D gene: NA
J gene: TRBJ1-3

CDR3 protein: CASSVGTEHNEQFF
V gene: TRBV9
D gene: NA
J gene: TRBJ2-1

CDR3 protein: CASSYHPFPREGGTDTQYF
V gene: TRBV7-6
D gene: TRBD2
J gene: TRBJ2-3

CDR3 protein: CASSSTSGVYNEQFF
V gene: TRBV3-1/TRBV3-2
D gene: TRBD2
J gene: TRBJ2-1

CDR3 protein: CASTQGGQIYGYTF
V gene: TRBV6-6
D gene: TRBD1
J gene: TRBJ1-2

CDR3 protein: CASSQEGPLAGGPNEQFF
V gene: TRBV3-1/TRBV3-2
D gene: TRBD2
J gene: TRBJ2-1

CDR3 protein: CSSSGRGGYTF
V gene: TRBV29-1
D gene: NA
J gene: TRBJ1-2

CDR3 protein: CASSRNHDRGKTGEQFF
V gene: TRBV3-1/TRBV3-2
D gene: TRBD1
J gene: TRBJ2-1